This TCR beta chain was observed in a study of T cell responses to AZD1222 COVID-19 vaccine. Study-level findings and limits: None of the repertoires were sampled until the peak T cell response had passed. White British people made up most donors, females outnumbered males, and clonal diversity was possibly underestimated. The breadth and depth of Spike-specific TCRs increased once two AZD1222 doses had been given.

Sequencing was performed with immunoSEQ multiplex PCR; in TCRdb, only in-frame clones are kept and a portion is missing. The data contain 180,000 or so clones, around 90% of them singletons. About this clone: Its specificity is unknown.

Investigators merged groups given second doses at roughly 4 or roughly 12 weeks. This clonotype was sampled from an adult who received the AZD1222 COVID-19 vaccine. Source: peripheral blood, taken 28 days after the second AZD1222 dose.

CDR3 nucleotide sequence: TGTGCCAGCAGCACTCCGGGACTGGGTGAAAAACTGTTTTTT. This sequence encodes CASSTPGLGEKLFF. The chain uses TRBV28 and TRBJ1-4; weak D call: TRBD1 (5 bases). V lost 6 bases and J lost 7, with 15 bases in between. This CDR3 comprises 14 residues. The V gene's germline CDR1 is MDHEN and CDR2 SYDVKM. The entire variable domain, with the rest obtained from reference TRBV28 and TRBJ1-4, is as follows: DVKVTQSSRYLVKRTGEKVFLECVQDMDHENMFWYRQDPGLGLRLIYFSYDVKMKEKGDIPEGYSVSREKKERFSLILESASTNQTSMYLCASSTPGLGEKLFFGSGTQLSVL.